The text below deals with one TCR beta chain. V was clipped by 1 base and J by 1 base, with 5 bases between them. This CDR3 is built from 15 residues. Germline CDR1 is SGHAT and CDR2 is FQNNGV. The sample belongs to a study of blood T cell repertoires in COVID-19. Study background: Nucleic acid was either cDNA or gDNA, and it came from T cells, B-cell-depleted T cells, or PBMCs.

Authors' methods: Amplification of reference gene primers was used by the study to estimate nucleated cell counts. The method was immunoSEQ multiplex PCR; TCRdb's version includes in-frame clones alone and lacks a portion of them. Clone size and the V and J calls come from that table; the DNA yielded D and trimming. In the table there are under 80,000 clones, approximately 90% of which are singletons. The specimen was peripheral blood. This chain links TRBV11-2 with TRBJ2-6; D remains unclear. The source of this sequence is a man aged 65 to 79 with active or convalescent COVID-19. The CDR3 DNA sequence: TGTGCCAGCAGCTTAGGTTCGTCTGGGGCCAACGTCCTGACTTTC. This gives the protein CASSLGSSGANVLTF.